The 18 T cell receptor beta chains listed next were all sequenced from one sample in a study of PD-1 blockade in classical Hodgkin lymphoma. This table comes from immunoSEQ multiplex PCR, and its TCRdb copy is limited to in-frame clones, with some not included. Here the sample spans tens of thousands of clones, over 75% being singletons. Relapse was seen in all patients after autologous stem cell transplantation, and brentuximab vedotin exposure was variable. Investigators isolated CD4+ T cells from thawed PBMCs through magnetic negative selection. Material: CD4+ T cells from blood, obtained at baseline. The receptor source for this set is a human donor with classical Hodgkin lymphoma.

The sample holds one count of this clone. The chain couples TRBV4-1 to TRBJ1-2; D remains ambiguous. V was clipped by 2 bases and J by 2 bases, with 15 bases between them. The CDR3 runs 16 residues. The germline V gene has CDR1 MGHRA and CDR2 YSYEKL. The CDR3 reads CASSQQWSYGNYGYTF. The CDR3 DNA follows: TGCGCCAGCAGCCAACAATGGTCCTATGGGAACTATGGCTACACCTTC.

The chain combines TRBV28 with TRBJ1-1, with 8 bases lining up with TRBD1. The germline CDR1 and CDR2 sequences are MDHEN and SYDVKM. The CDR3 length is 12 residues. V was clipped by 8 bases and J by 10 bases; unmatched bases: 9. CDR3 loop: CASAAGGLVAFF. CDR3 DNA sequence: TGTGCCAGCGCAGCAGGGGGCTTGGTAGCTTTCTTT. The full variable domain, in which reference TRBV28 and TRBJ1-1 provide the parts outside the CDR3, is DVKVTQSSRYLVKRTGEKVFLECVQDMDHENMFWYRQDPGLGLRLIYFSYDVKMKEKGDIPEGYSVSREKKERFSLILESASTNQTSMYLCASAAGGLVAFFGQGTRLTVV.

CDR3 nucleotide sequence: TGTGCCAGCAGCTTAGTGGGCGGGGCCCCCACAGATACGCAGTATTTT. Protein product: CASSLVGGAPTDTQYF. The chain uses TRBV11-2 and TRBJ2-3; a weak D match, TRBD2 (6 bases). V dropped 1 base and J dropped 2 bases, with 13 bases sitting between them. Germline CDR1 SGHAT, CDR2 FQNNGV. The CDR3 runs 16 residues.

The V call is TRBV4-1, the J call TRBJ1-5; 9 bases agree with TRBD1. Germline trimming cut 0 bases from V and 0 bases from J; bases unmatched to any gene: 6. The CDR3 has 18 amino acids. Germline CDR1 MGHRA, CDR2 YSYEKL. This CDR3 is CASSQERTGALSNQPQHF. The CDR3 coding sequence is TGCGCCAGCAGCCAAGAACGGACAGGGGCCCTTAGCAATCAGCCCCAGCATTTT.

This clone appeared once. The chain recombines TRBV29-1 with TRBJ1-1; unclear D gene. This CDR3 region has 13 residues. Trimming stripped 8 bases from V and 0 bases from J, with 13 bases between. Germline V CDR1 and CDR2: SQVTM, ANQGSEA. The CDR3 DNA is TGCAGCTCACAAAGGATTATGAACACTGAAGCTTTCTTT. Translating it yields CSSQRIMNTEAFF.

V gene TRBV30 combines with J gene TRBJ2-6, with 10 nucleotides matching TRBD1. CDR1 and CDR2 (germline): GTSNPN, SVGIG (reference sequence). With V trimmed by 5 bases and J by 2 bases, 15 bases remained unmatched. CDR3 length: 19 residues. DNA of the CDR3: TGTGCCTGGCAAAGAGCCCCGGGACAGGGGTTTCCTGGGGCCAACGTCCTGACTTTC. Translated: CAWQRAPGQGFPGANVLTF. The full variable domain, its missing parts supplied by reference TRBV30 and TRBJ2-6, is SQTIHQWPATLVQPVGSPLSLECTVEGTSNPNLYWYRQAAGRGLQLLFYSVGIGQISSEVPQNLSASRPQDRQFILSSKKLLLSDSGFYLCAWQRAPGQGFPGANVLTFGAGSRLTVL.

V usage is TRBV5-3 and J usage is TRBJ2-5; possibly TRBD2 for D (6 bases). TRBV5-3 counts as an open reading frame of uncertain function. V was clipped by 0 bases and J by 3 bases, with 18 bases between them. This CDR3 spans 17 amino acids. The CDR3: CARSLGLNSGFEETQYF. In nucleotides, the CDR3 is TGTGCCAGAAGCTTGGGGCTGAACAGCGGGTTTGAAGAGACCCAGTACTTC.

The V call is TRBV7-9, the J call TRBJ2-7, with unresolved D. The CDR3 has 11 residues. Trimming shortened V by 2 bases and J by 9 bases, and 8 bases separated the two germline ends. Germline loops: CDR1 SEHNR, CDR2 FQNEAQ (reference sequence). This chain's CDR3 is CASSLTARQYF. The DNA for the CDR3 is TGTGCCAGCAGCTTAACAGCTAGGCAGTACTTC.

This clone was seen a handful of times. The rearrangement links TRBV10-2 to TRBJ2-5; TRBD2 matches 8 bases. The CDR3 is 15 residues long. CDR1 and CDR2 (germline): WSHSY, SAAADI. J lost 9 bases, V lost 2 bases, and 11 bases had no gene match. Here the CDR3 reads CASSEDPGLDSPQYF. CDR3 nucleotides: TGCGCCAGCAGTGAGGATCCGGGACTAGACTCCCCCCAGTACTTC.

This clone was recorded once. The V and J genes are TRBV6-6 and TRBJ2-7, with D tentatively TRBD1 (6 bases). This CDR3 is built from 13 residues. V lost 1 base, J lost 7 bases, and 11 bases lay in between. Germline V CDR1 and CDR2: MNHNY, SVGAGI (reference sequence). The CDR3 loop reads CASSYFRGQEQYF. CDR3 in DNA: TGTGCCAGCAGTTACTTCAGGGGCCAGGAGCAGTACTTC.

The chain uses TRBV18 and TRBJ2-1, with 10 bases identical to TRBD2. The CDR3 covers 14 residues. From germline, CDR1 is KGHSH and CDR2 LQKENI. J was trimmed by 7 bases and V by 4 bases; bases with no gene match: 4. The chain's CDR3 is CASSLQTSGNEQFF. The CDR3 nucleotides read TGTGCCAGCTCACTCCAGACTAGCGGGAATGAGCAGTTCTTC.

This rearrangement joins TRBV5-1 to TRBJ2-7; 7 nucleotides line up with TRBD1. With V trimmed by 2 bases and J by 7 bases, 9 bases remained unmatched. The CDR3 contains 14 residues. Germline V lookup: CDR1 SGHRS, CDR2 YFSETQ. In nucleotides, the CDR3 is TGCGCCAGCAGCTTAGACAGGGCATTTAGAGAGCAGTACTTC. Translation gives CASSLDRAFREQYF. Supplemented by reference TRBV5-1 and TRBJ2-7, the full variable domain reads KAGVTQTPRYLIKTRGQQVTLSCSPISGHRSVSWYQQTPGQGLQFLFEYFSETQRNKGNFPGRFSGRQFSNSRSEMNVSTLELGDSALYLCASSLDRAFREQYFGPGTRLTVT.

This rearrangement joins TRBV14 to TRBJ2-7, with TRBD2 as a possible D gene (6 bases). V lost 2 bases and J 3 bases, leaving 14 bases between the germline ends. The CDR3 is 15 residues long. Germline values: CDR1 SGHDN, CDR2 FVKESK. The CDR3 DNA is TGTGCCAGCAGCCAAAAGCGACTAGGGAGCTACGAGCAGTACTTC. This codes for CASSQKRLGSYEQYF. The variable domain in full, with the rest retrieved from reference TRBV14 and TRBJ2-7, is EAGVTQFPSHSVIEKGQTVTLRCDPISGHDNLYWYRRVMGKEIKFLLHFVKESKQDESGMPNNRFLAERTGGTYSTLKVQPAELEDSGVYFCASSQKRLGSYEQYFGPGTRLTVT.

This chain's CDR3 is CASSRDRNSYEQYF. The CDR3 nucleotides are TGTGCCAGCTCACGGGACAGAAACTCCTACGAGCAGTACTTC. The chain couples TRBV18 to TRBJ2-7, with TRBD1 matching 7 bases. Germline V gene data show CDR1 as KGHSH and CDR2 as LQKENI. V gave up 4 bases and J gave up 0 bases; unmatched junction bases: 3. The CDR3 runs 14 residues. The whole variable domain, filled in from reference TRBV18 and TRBJ2-7, reads NAGVMQNPRHLVRRRGQEARLRCSPMKGHSHVYWYRQLPEEGLKFMVYLQKENIIDESGMPKERFSAEFPKEGPSILRIQQVVRGDSAAYFCASSRDRNSYEQYFGPGTRLTVT.

This chain links TRBV7-2 with TRBJ1-2, with 7 bases that match TRBD1. The CDR3 covers 16 residues. The V segment lost 1 base and the J segment 7 bases; nucleotides outside the gene matches: 12. The germline V gene has CDR1 SGHTA and CDR2 FQGNSA. CDR3 nucleotide sequence: TGTGCCAGCAGCTTAGTATCCAGGGGGTCGGTTGGTGGCTACACCTTC. Amino acids: CASSLVSRGSVGGYTF.

The chain has TRBV6-5 and TRBJ1-1, with D possibly TRBD1 on 5 matching bases. This CDR3 is 15 amino acids long. CDR1 is MNHEY and CDR2 is SVGAGI in the germline V gene. V lost 2 bases and J 4 bases, leaving 14 bases between the germline ends. The CDR3 loop reads CASSYLDSRLTEAFF. CDR3 nucleotide sequence: TGTGCCAGCAGTTACCTCGACAGCCGGCTCACTGAAGCTTTCTTT.

Only a few counts were recorded for this clone. The chain has TRBV2 and TRBJ1-1; tentative D call: TRBD1 (6 bases). The germline V gene encodes CDR1 SNHLY and CDR2 FYNNEI. V lost 5 bases and J lost 3, with 10 bases in between. The length of the CDR3 is 13 residues. CDR3 amino acids: CASSYREHTEAFF. The CDR3 nucleotides read TGTGCCAGCAGTTACAGGGAGCACACTGAAGCTTTCTTT.

This chain links TRBV19 with TRBJ2-7; 11 bases are a match to TRBD1. V lost 10 bases to trimming and J lost 4 bases; unmatched junction nucleotides: 6. The length of the CDR3 is 13 residues. From germline, CDR1 is LNHDA and CDR2 SQIVND (reference sequence). The CDR3 DNA reads TGTGCCACCGGACAGGGGGCGCGATACGAGCAGTACTTC. It translates to CATGQGARYEQYF.